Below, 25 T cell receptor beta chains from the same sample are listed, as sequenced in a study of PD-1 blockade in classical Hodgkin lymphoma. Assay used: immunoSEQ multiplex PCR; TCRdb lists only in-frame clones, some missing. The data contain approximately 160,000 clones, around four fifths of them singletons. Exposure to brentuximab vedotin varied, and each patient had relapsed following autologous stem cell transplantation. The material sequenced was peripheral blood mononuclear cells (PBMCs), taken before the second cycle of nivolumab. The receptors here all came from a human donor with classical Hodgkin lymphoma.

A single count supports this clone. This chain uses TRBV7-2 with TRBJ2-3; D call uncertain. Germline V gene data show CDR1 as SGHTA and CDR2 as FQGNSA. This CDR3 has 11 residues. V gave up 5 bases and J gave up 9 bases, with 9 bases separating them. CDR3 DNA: TGTGCCAGCAGCAACGGAGAGACGCAGTATTTT. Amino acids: CASSNGETQYF.

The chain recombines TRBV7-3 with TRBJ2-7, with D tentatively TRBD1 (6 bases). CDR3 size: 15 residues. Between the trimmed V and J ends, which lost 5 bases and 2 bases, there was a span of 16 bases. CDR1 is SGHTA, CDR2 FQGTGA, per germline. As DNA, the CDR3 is TGTGCCAGCAGCCATCCTACAGGGAGCCCCTACGAGCAGTACTTC. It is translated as CASSHPTGSPYEQYF.

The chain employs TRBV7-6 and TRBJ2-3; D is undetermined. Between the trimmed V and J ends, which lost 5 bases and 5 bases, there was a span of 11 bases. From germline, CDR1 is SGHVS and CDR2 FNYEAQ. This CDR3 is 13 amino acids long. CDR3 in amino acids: CASSSRPGDTQYF. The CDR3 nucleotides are TGTGCCAGCAGCAGCAGACCTGGAGATACGCAGTATTTT.

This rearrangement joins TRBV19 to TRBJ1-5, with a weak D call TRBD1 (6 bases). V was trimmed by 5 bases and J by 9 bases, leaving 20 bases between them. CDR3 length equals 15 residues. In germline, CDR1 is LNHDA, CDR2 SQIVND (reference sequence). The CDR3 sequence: CASSQTGGGERPQHF. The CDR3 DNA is TGTGCCAGTAGTCAAACCGGGGGCGGGGAGAGGCCCCAGCATTTT.

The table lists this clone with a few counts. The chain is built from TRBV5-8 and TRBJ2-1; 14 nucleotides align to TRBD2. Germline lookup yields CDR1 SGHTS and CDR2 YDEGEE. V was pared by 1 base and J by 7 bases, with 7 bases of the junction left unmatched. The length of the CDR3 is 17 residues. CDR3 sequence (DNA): TGTGCCAGCAGCTTGCCCGGGACTAGCGGGGGTAGGAATGAGCAGTTCTTC. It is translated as CASSLPGTSGGRNEQFF.

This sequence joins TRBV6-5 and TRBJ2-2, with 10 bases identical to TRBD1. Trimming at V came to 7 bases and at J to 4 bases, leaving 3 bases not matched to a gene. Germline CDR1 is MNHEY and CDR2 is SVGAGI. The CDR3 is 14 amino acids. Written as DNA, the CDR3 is TGTGCCAGCAAACGACAGGGGGCCACCGGGGAGCTGTTTTTT. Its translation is CASKRQGATGELFF.

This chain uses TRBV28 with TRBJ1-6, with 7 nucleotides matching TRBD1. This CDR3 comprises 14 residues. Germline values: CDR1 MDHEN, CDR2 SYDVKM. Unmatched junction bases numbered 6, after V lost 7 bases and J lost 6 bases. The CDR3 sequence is CASIDRDSNSPLHF. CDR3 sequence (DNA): TGTGCCAGCATTGACCGGGACAGTAATTCACCCCTCCACTTT.

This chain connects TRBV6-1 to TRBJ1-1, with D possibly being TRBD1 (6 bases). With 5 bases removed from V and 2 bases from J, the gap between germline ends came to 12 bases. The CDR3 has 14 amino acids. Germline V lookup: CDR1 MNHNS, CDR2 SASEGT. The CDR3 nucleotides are TGTGCCAGCAGTAAAGGGGGGGTTAACACTGAAGCTTTCTTT. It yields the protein CASSKGGVNTEAFF.

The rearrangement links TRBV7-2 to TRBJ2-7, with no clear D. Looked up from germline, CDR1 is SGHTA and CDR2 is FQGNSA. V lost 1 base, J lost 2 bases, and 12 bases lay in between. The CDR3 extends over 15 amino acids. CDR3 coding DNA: TGTGCCAGCAGCTTAGAGGGTAGGGTTCCCTACGAGCAGTACTTC. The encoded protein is CASSLEGRVPYEQYF.

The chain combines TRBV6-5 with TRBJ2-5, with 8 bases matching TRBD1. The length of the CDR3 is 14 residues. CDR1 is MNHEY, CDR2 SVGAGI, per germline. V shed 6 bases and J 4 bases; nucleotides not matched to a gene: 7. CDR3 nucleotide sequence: TGTGCCAGCAGACACCTTGACAGGGGAGAGACCCAGTACTTC. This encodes CASRHLDRGETQYF.

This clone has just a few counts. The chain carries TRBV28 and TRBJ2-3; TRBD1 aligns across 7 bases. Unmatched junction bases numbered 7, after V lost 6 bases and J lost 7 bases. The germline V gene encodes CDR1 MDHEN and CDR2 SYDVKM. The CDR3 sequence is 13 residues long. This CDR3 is CASRDRVSHTQYF. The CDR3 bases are TGTGCCAGCAGAGACAGGGTTAGTCATACGCAGTATTTT.

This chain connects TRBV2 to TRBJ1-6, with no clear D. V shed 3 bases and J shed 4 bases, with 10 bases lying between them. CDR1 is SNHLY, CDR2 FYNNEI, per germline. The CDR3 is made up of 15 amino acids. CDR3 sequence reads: CASSDRGLYNSPLHF. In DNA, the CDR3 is TGTGCCAGCAGTGATAGAGGCCTTTATAATTCACCCCTCCACTTT. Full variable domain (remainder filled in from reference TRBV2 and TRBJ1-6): EPEVTQTPSHQVTQMGQEVILRCVPISNHLYFYWYRQILGQKVEFLVSFYNNEISEKSEIFDDQFSVERPDGSNFTLKIRSTKLEDSAMYFCASSDRGLYNSPLHFGNGTRLTVT.

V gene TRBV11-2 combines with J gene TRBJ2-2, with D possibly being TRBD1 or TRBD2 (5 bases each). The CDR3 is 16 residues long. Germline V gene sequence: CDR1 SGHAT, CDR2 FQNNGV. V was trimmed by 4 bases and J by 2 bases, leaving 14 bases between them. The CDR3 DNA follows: TGTGCCAGCAGCTCCGGGGCTACGATCAACACCGGGGAGCTGTTTTTT. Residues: CASSSGATINTGELFF.

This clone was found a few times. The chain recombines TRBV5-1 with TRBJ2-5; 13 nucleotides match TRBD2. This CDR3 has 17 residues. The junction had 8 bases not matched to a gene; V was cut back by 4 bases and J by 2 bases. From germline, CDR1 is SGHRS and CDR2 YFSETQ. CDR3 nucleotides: TGCGCCAGCAGCGTCTCCGGGACTAGCGGGGCGCAAGAGACCCAGTACTTC. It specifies CASSVSGTSGAQETQYF.

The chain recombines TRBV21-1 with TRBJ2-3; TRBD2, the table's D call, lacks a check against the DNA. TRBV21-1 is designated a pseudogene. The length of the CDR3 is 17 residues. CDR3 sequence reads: CASSKAAGGHPDPTQYF. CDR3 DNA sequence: TGTGCCAGCAGCAAAGCGGCGGGGGGACACCCAGACCCTACGCAGTATTTT.

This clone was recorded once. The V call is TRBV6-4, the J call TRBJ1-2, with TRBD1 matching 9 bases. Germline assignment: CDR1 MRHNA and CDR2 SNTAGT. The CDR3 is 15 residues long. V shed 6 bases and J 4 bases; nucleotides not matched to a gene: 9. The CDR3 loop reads CASRKDRGPSYGYTF. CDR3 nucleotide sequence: TGTGCCAGCAGGAAGGACAGGGGCCCCTCCTATGGCTACACCTTC.

CDR3 sequence: CASIYIRDNEQFF. CDR3 nucleotides: TGTGCCAGTATTTATATCCGGGACAATGAGCAGTTCTTC. The V and J genes are TRBV19 and TRBJ2-1, with D unclear. Trimming removed 7 bases at V and 5 bases at J, with 12 bases between. In germline, CDR1 is LNHDA, CDR2 SQIVND (reference sequence). CDR3 length: 13 amino acids. The variable domain in full, completed from reference TRBV19 and TRBJ2-1, reads DGGITQSPKYLFRKEGQNVTLSCEQNLNHDAMYWYRQDPGQGLRLIYYSQIVNDFQKGDIAEGYSVSREKKESFPLTVTSAQKNPTAFYLCASIYIRDNEQFFGPGTRLTVL.

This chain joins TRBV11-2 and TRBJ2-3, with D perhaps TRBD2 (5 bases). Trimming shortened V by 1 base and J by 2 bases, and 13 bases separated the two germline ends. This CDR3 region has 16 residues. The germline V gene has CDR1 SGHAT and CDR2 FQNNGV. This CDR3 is CASSLGLTRPTDTQYF. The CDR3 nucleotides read TGTGCCAGCAGCTTAGGGTTAACTAGACCCACAGATACGCAGTATTTT.

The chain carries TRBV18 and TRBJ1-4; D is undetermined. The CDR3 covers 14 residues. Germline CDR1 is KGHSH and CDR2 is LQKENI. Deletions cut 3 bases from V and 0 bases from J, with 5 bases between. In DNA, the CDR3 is TGTGCCAGCTCACCCGTAGCAACTAATGAAAAACTGTTTTTT. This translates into CASSPVATNEKLFF.

The CDR3 loop reads CASSVNRATDTQYF. CDR3 nucleotide sequence: TGTGCCAGCAGCGTAAATAGGGCCACAGATACGCAGTATTTT. The chain has TRBV9 and TRBJ2-3; D unresolved. CDR1 and CDR2 from the germline V gene are SGDLS and YYNGEE. The CDR3 contains 14 residues. The ends were cut back, 1 base at V and 2 bases at J, with 8 bases in the middle.

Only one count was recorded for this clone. DNA of the CDR3: TGCGCCAGCAGCTTGAGTCAGGGGGGGCAGAAGACCCAGTACTTC. It yields the protein CASSLSQGGQKTQYF. This chain connects TRBV5-1 to TRBJ2-5, with D perhaps being TRBD1 or TRBD2 (7 bases each). The germline V and J ends were trimmed by 1 base and 6 bases, with 16 bases remaining between them. Germline V gives CDR1 SGHRS, CDR2 YFSETQ. This CDR3 spans 15 amino acids.

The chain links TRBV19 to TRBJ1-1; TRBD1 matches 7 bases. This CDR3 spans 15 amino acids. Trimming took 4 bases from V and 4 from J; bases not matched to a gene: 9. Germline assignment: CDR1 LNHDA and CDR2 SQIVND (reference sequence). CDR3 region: CASSNDRDRSTEAFF. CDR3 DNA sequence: TGTGCCAGTAGTAATGACAGGGATCGGAGCACTGAAGCTTTCTTT.

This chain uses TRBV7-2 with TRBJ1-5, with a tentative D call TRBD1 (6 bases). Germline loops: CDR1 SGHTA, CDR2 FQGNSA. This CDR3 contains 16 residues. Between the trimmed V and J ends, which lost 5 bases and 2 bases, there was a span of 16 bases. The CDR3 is CASSGQSGLGNQPQHF. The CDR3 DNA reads TGTGCCAGCAGCGGACAGTCAGGGTTGGGCAATCAGCCCCAGCATTTT.

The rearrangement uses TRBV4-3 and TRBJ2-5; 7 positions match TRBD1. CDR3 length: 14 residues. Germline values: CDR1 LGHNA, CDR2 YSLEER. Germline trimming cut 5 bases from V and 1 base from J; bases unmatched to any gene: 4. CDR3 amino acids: CASSRGTAQETQYF. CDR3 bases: TGCGCCAGCAGCAGGGGGACAGCCCAAGAGACCCAGTACTTC.

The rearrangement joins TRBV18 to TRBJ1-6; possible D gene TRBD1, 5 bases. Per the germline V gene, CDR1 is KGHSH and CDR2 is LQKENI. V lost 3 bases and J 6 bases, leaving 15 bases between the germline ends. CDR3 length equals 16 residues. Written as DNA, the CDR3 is TGTGCCAGCTCACCTAGGCAGGGCGGACTTAATTCACCCCTCCACTTT. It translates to CASSPRQGGLNSPLHF.